This T cell receptor (beta chain) was found in a study of beta chain features in type 1 diabetes. Of the isolated RNA, all was reverse transcribed, and so the sequenced material was expressed TCRB transcripts. Sequenced by immunoSEQ multiplex PCR; TCRdb stores in-frame clones only, minus some. The sample yields about 360,000 clones, over 9.5% seen once. This clone was seen a handful of times. Between the trimmed V and J ends, which lost 5 bases and 3 bases, there was a span of 10 bases. CDR1 is MNHEY, CDR2 SVGAGI, per germline. This CDR3 comprises 14 residues. Source material: naive CD4+ T cells from blood. The J gene is TRBJ2-2, the V gene TRBV6-5; D gene ambiguous. The source is a man aged 18 to 29 in good health. CDR3 DNA: TGTGCCAGCAGTCCATATACGGACACCGGGGAGCTGTTTTTT. Encoded protein: CASSPYTDTGELFF.